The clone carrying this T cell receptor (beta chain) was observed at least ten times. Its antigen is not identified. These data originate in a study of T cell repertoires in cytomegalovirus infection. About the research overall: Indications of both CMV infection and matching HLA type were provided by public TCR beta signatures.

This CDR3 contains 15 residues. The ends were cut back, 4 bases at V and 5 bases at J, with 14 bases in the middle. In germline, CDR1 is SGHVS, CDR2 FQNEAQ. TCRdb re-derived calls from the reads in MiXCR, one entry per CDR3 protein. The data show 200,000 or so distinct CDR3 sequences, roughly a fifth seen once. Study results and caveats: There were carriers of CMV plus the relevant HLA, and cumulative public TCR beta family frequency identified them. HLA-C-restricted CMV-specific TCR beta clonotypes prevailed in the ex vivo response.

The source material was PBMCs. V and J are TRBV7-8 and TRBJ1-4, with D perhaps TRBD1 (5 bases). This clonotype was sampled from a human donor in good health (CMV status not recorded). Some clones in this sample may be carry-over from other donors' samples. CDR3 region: CASSSDITMNEKLFF. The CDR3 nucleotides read TGTGCCAGCAGCTCGGACATAACCATGAATGAAAAACTGTTTTTT.